The 21 T cell receptor beta chains in this list originate from one sample, sequenced in a study of blood T cells in healthy people across ages. Through a sample-barcoded 5' primer and a J-beta primer mix, a second PCR was run for roughly 6 to 11 cycles. TCRdb ran MiXCR on the 5' RACE reads and lists one entry per CDR3 protein. The sample has about 1,000,000 distinct CDR3 sequences, 40% to 50% seen once; the top ten hold approximately 17%. Sample: blood. These receptors came from a woman between 55 and 75 years old in good health.

The chain employs TRBV7-9 and TRBJ2-1, with 8 bases identical to TRBD2. Germline CDR1 SEHNR, CDR2 FQNEAQ (reference sequence). The CDR3 is made up of 19 amino acids. V lost 4 bases to trimming and J lost 6 bases; unmatched junction nucleotides: 20. CDR3 residues: CASSSSRGLGTRDGNEQFF. CDR3 DNA: TGTGCCAGCAGCTCTAGTCGAGGGTTGGGGACTAGGGATGGCAATGAGCAGTTCTTC.

Many counts were recorded for this clonotype. The chain has TRBV20-1 and TRBJ2-1; 9 nucleotides match TRBD2. Germline V CDR1 and CDR2: DFQATT, SNEGSKA (reference sequence). Unmatched junction bases numbered 0, after V lost 1 base and J lost 2 bases. This CDR3 has 14 residues. The DNA for the CDR3 is TGCAGTGCTAGAGTAGCGGGAGCCTACAATGAGCAGTTCTTC. Translated, it gives CSARVAGAYNEQFF.

V and J are TRBV18 and TRBJ2-3; D uncertain. The CDR3 runs 15 residues. The germline CDR1 and CDR2 sequences are KGHSH and LQKENI. V lost 1 base, J lost 0 bases, and 8 bases lay in between. The CDR3 protein is CASSPRQRSTDTQYF. CDR3 coding DNA: TGTGCCAGCTCACCACGGCAAAGAAGCACAGATACGCAGTATTTT.

This clonotype was seen only a few times. The rearrangement links TRBV7-2 to TRBJ2-5; perhaps TRBD2 as D (6 bases). The CDR3 runs 16 residues. Trimming pared 3 bases from V and 2 bases from J, leaving 16 bases between. CDR1 and CDR2 (germline): SGHTA, FQGNSA. As DNA, the CDR3 is TGTGCCAGCAGCTTTCCCGTAGCGGTGAGGCAAGAGACCCAGTACTTC. Its translation is CASSFPVAVRQETQYF.

This clonotype has just a few counts. CDR3 in amino acids: CASSPPLWGDNEKLFF. The CDR3 DNA sequence: TGTGCCAGCAGCCCCCCGTTGTGGGGTGATAATGAAAAACTGTTTTTT. This chain links TRBV4-2 with TRBJ1-4, with D unclear. Trimming took off 4 bases at V and 4 bases at J, with 16 bases between the two ends. The CDR3 consists of 16 residues. Germline values: CDR1 LGHNA, CDR2 YNFKEQ.

The DNA for the CDR3 is TGTGCCACCAGCAGAGGGGCAGGGCTAGGTCACGAGCAGTACTTC. It translates to CATSRGAGLGHEQYF. The chain links TRBV15 to TRBJ2-7, with D perhaps TRBD1 (5 bases). The CDR3 runs to 15 residues. The V and J ends lost 1 base and 5 bases respectively, with 15 bases between them. CDR1 is LNHNV and CDR2 is YYDKDF in the germline V gene (reference sequence).

The chain carries TRBV10-2 and TRBJ1-2; possibly TRBD1 for D (5 bases). Germline V gene sequence: CDR1 WSHSY, CDR2 SAAADI. V lost 6 bases and J 0 bases, leaving 17 bases between the germline ends. The CDR3 sequence is 16 residues long. CDR3 bases: TGCGCCAGCAGCGACAGCCTTATAAGTACTAACTATGGCTACACCTTC. This encodes CASSDSLISTNYGYTF.

The rearrangement joins TRBV28 to TRBJ1-4; 8 bases align to TRBD1. Trimming at V came to 6 bases and at J to 4 bases, leaving 7 bases not matched to a gene. Germline V gene lookup returns CDR1 MDHEN and CDR2 SYDVKM. The CDR3 is 15 amino acids. The CDR3 reads CASSFDRGVNEKLFF. The CDR3 DNA follows: TGTGCCAGCAGCTTTGACAGGGGAGTTAATGAAAAACTGTTTTTT.

The chain joins TRBV28 to TRBJ2-2; D is uncertain. V lost 5 bases, J lost 7 bases, and 14 bases lay in between. Germline V gene sequence: CDR1 MDHEN, CDR2 SYDVKM. The CDR3 covers 14 residues. CDR3 loop: CASSPLLEHGELFF. The CDR3 DNA is TGTGCCAGCAGTCCCCTTCTGGAACACGGGGAGCTGTTTTTT.

This chain uses TRBV20-1 with TRBJ1-4, with 8 bases that match TRBD1. CDR1 is DFQATT, CDR2 SNEGSKA, per germline (reference sequence). The V and J ends lost 1 base and 10 bases, in that order; junction bases with no gene match: 11. This CDR3 is built from 15 residues. CDR3 coding DNA: TGCAGTGCTAGAGCCCCTGACAGGGGAGGGGGAAAACTGTTTTTT. It is translated as CSARAPDRGGGKLFF.

This clonotype was observed a few times. The chain uses TRBV27 and TRBJ2-7; 9 positions agree with TRBD1. V was clipped by 2 bases and J by 2 bases; unmatched bases: 7. In germline, CDR1 is MNHEY, CDR2 SMNVEV (reference sequence). The CDR3 runs to 16 residues. The CDR3 DNA follows: TGTGCCAGCAGTTTACCACAGGGGGCGCCCCCCTACGAGCAGTACTTC. This gives the protein CASSLPQGAPPYEQYF.

The chain uses TRBV29-1 and TRBJ2-1; the D is unclear. Looked up from germline, CDR1 is SQVTM and CDR2 is ANQGSEA. The V end lost 2 bases, the J end lost 0 bases, and 8 bases lay between the germline ends. The CDR3 runs to 14 residues. The CDR3 loop is CSVESEVSYNEQFF. The CDR3 bases are TGCAGCGTTGAATCCGAGGTCTCCTACAATGAGCAGTTCTTC.

A few counts support this clonotype. This chain connects TRBV6-2 or TRBV6-3 to TRBJ2-1; TRBD2 agrees at 9 bases. Germline V gene data show CDR1 as MNHEY and CDR2 as SVGEGT. The CDR3 loop spans 14 amino acids. DNA for the CDR3: TGTACGACGAATCTAGCGGGGCTTAACAATGAGCAGTTCTTC. It codes for CTTNLAGLNNEQFF.

The rearrangement uses TRBV6-1 and TRBJ2-5, with 7 bases matching TRBD2. V was clipped by 4 bases and J by 2 bases; unmatched bases: 7. The germline gives CDR1 MNHNS, CDR2 SASEGT. This CDR3 is 15 amino acids long. The CDR3 protein is CASSVLAVPQETQYF. CDR3 in DNA: TGTGCCAGCAGTGTTCTAGCGGTTCCACAAGAGACCCAGTACTTC.

A remark on this clonotype: A much larger clone lies one base from this, so it may be a read error. CDR3 amino acids: CASSVDTSGETQYF. DNA for the CDR3: TGTGCCAGCAGCGTCGACACATCCGGGGAGACCCAGTACTTC. The rearrangement uses TRBV5-5 and TRBJ2-5; D remains ambiguous. The CDR3 runs 14 residues. Germline-derived CDR1 and CDR2 are SGHKS and YYEKEE (reference sequence). The ends were cut back, 4 bases at V and 5 bases at J, with 15 bases in the middle.

The chain combines TRBV27 with TRBJ2-5; 8 nucleotides line up with TRBD1. This CDR3 spans 15 amino acids. Per the germline V gene, CDR1 is MNHEY and CDR2 is SMNVEV (reference sequence). The V and J ends lost 7 bases and 13 bases, in that order; junction bases with no gene match: 20. The CDR3 loop is CASTRARGQGAITYF. In DNA form, the CDR3 reads TGTGCCAGCACTCGGGCCCGGGGGCAGGGGGCAATAACGTACTTC.

This chain joins TRBV9 and TRBJ2-7, with a possible D match to TRBD2 (5 bases). Germline lookup yields CDR1 SGDLS and CDR2 YYNGEE. V was trimmed by 0 bases and J by 3 bases, leaving 13 bases between them. The CDR3 contains 15 residues. In DNA, the CDR3 is TGTGCCAGCAGCGTAGGTTGGGAGTCCCGCTACGAGCAGTACTTC. Residues: CASSVGWESRYEQYF.

The chain is built from TRBV20-1 and TRBJ2-5; 8 bases map to TRBD1. Germline loops: CDR1 DFQATT, CDR2 SNEGSKA (reference sequence). With 0 bases clipped from V and 4 bases from J, the junction kept 10 bases outside the gene matches. The CDR3 runs 16 residues. The CDR3 loop is CSARDSRTGTTETQYF. CDR3 sequence (DNA): TGCAGTGCTAGAGACTCGAGGACAGGGACAACAGAGACCCAGTACTTC.

This clonotype has ten or more counts. The rearrangement links TRBV12-3 or TRBV12-4 to TRBJ2-7; TRBD2 might be the D (5 bases). Deletions cut 5 bases from V and 0 bases from J, with 14 bases between. The CDR3 runs to 15 residues. The CDR3 loop reads CASSPPGLSSYEQYF. The CDR3 DNA reads TGTGCCAGCAGTCCCCCGGGGTTAAGCTCCTACGAGCAGTACTTC.

The CDR3 sequence is CSAPRGDRGQTYNEQYF. CDR3 coding DNA: TGCAGTGCTCCCAGGGGTGACAGGGGACAAACCTACAATGAGCAGTACTTC. The chain employs TRBV20-1 and TRBJ2-7; 8 bases are a match to TRBD1. Per the germline V gene, CDR1 is DFQATT and CDR2 is SNEGSKA (reference sequence). V lost 5 bases, J lost 7 bases, and 22 bases stayed unmatched. This CDR3 is built from 17 residues.

V usage is TRBV5-1 and J usage is TRBJ2-2; 13 bases are shared with TRBD2. The CDR3 loop spans 18 amino acids. The germline gives CDR1 SGHRS, CDR2 YFSETQ. V lost 0 bases, J lost 9 bases, and 11 bases stayed unmatched. As DNA, the CDR3 is TGCGCCAGCAGCTTGGCTGCACTAGCGGGAGGGTCCGACCGGGAGCTGTTTTTT. It yields the protein CASSLAALAGGSDRELFF.